The 27 T cell receptor beta chains below were found in one sample sequenced in a study of blood T cell repertoires in COVID-19. Measured with immunoSEQ multiplex PCR; TCRdb has only the in-frame clones, and not every one. Here the sample spans roughly 250,000 clones, around 87% being singletons. The sequencing input was PBMCs or T cells enriched from blood (not recorded which). The source of these receptors is a woman between 45 and 65 years old who had recovered from COVID-19.

The CDR3 loop is CASSWPSGRGGDEQFF. The CDR3 region has the DNA TGTGCCAGCAGTTGGCCCAGCGGGAGGGGGGGGGATGAGCAGTTCTTC. The chain joins TRBV27 to TRBJ2-1; 10 bases fit TRBD2. The CDR3 has 16 residues. Trimming at V came to 4 bases and at J to 8 bases, leaving 11 bases not matched to a gene. The germline gives CDR1 MNHEY, CDR2 SMNVEV (reference sequence).

The V call is TRBV18, the J call TRBJ1-2; 7 nucleotides align to TRBD1. Germline V gene lookup returns CDR1 KGHSH and CDR2 LQKENI. The V and J ends lost 5 bases and 8 bases, in that order; junction bases with no gene match: 14. This CDR3 spans 15 amino acids. The CDR3 region is CASSSTRDSLGGYTF. CDR3 bases: TGTGCCAGCTCATCTACCCGGGACAGCCTCGGGGGCTACACCTTC.

The gene calls are TRBV19 and TRBJ1-4; 7 bases are shared with TRBD1. Looked up from germline, CDR1 is LNHDA and CDR2 is SQIVND (reference sequence). V shed 3 bases, J shed 8 bases, and the junction held 6 bases outside the gene matches. This CDR3 region has 14 residues. The CDR3 loop is CASSMDRSLEKLFF. DNA for the CDR3: TGTGCCAGTAGTATGGACAGGTCTTTGGAAAAACTGTTTTTT.

This chain connects TRBV19 to TRBJ2-7; the match to TRBD2 covers 11 bases. Germline-derived CDR1 and CDR2 are LNHDA and SQIVND (reference sequence). With V trimmed by 5 bases and J by 9 bases, 18 bases remained unmatched. The CDR3 has 17 amino acids. Written as DNA, the CDR3 is TGTGCCAGTAGTTCTCGCCGGATAGCGGGAGGGCTGGTGGGGCAGTACTTC. This encodes CASSSRRIAGGLVGQYF.

Comment on this clone: Other DNA sequences of this sample code for an identical CDR3. V gene TRBV6-4 combines with J gene TRBJ2-3; TRBD2 matches at 9 bases. This CDR3 is 16 amino acids long. The V segment lost 0 bases and the J segment 6 bases; nucleotides outside the gene matches: 7. Germline V gene data show CDR1 as MRHNA and CDR2 as SNTAGT. This chain's CDR3 is CASSDSAGGPSDTQYF. CDR3 nucleotides: TGTGCCAGCAGTGACTCTGCGGGAGGGCCAAGCGATACGCAGTATTTT.

The chain links TRBV11-1 to TRBJ2-1; 7 nucleotides match TRBD1. Trimming at V came to 5 bases and at J to 2 bases, leaving 6 bases not matched to a gene. From germline, CDR1 is SGHAT and CDR2 FQDESV (reference sequence). CDR3 length: 15 amino acids. CDR3 in DNA: TGTGCCAGCAGCCGGAAGGGGGCGGCCTACAATGAGCAGTTCTTC. Protein product: CASSRKGAAYNEQFF.

The V call is TRBV18, the J call TRBJ1-1; no definite D call. Trimming shortened V by 2 bases and J by 1 base, and 8 bases separated the two germline ends. The germline gives CDR1 KGHSH, CDR2 LQKENI. The CDR3 is made up of 14 amino acids. CDR3 in DNA: TGTGCCAGCTCACCAAGCGATGGGAACACTGAAGCTTTCTTT. Its translation: CASSPSDGNTEAFF. Together with reference TRBV18 and TRBJ1-1, the CDR3 gives the full variable domain: NAGVMQNPRHLVRRRGQEARLRCSPMKGHSHVYWYRQLPEEGLKFMVYLQKENIIDESGMPKERFSAEFPKEGPSILRIQQVVRGDSAAYFCASSPSDGNTEAFFGQGTRLTVV.

This clone was seen just once. The junction differs from germline at one of its ends, possibly a read error. V gene TRBV10-3 combines with J gene TRBJ2-7; TRBD2 matches 10 bases. The CDR3 runs to 15 residues. Germline-derived CDR1 and CDR2 are ENHRY and SYGVKD. The CDR3 DNA sequence: TGTGCCGTAGGGGAACCTAGCGGGAGTTTACCAGTCAAGGACTTC. This translates into CAVGEPSGSLPVKDF.

V and J are TRBV7-8 and TRBJ2-3, with D hard to call. Trimming cost V 5 bases and J 3 bases, with 9 bases left between them. Per germline, CDR1 SGHVS and CDR2 FQNEAQ. CDR3 length: 13 residues. CDR3 protein: CASSAPKTDTQYF. Written as DNA, the CDR3 is TGTGCCAGCAGCGCCCCTAAGACAGATACGCAGTATTTT. The entire variable domain, with the rest obtained from reference TRBV7-8 and TRBJ2-3, is as follows: GAGVSQSPRYKVAKRGQDVALRCDPISGHVSLFWYQQALGQGPEFLTYFQNEAQLDKSGLPSDRFFAERPEGSVSTLKIQRTQQEDSAVYLCASSAPKTDTQYFGPGTRLTVL.

To note about this clone: In the same sample, other DNA sequences code for this CDR3. V usage is TRBV5-1 and J usage is TRBJ2-7, with D possibly TRBD2 on 6 matching bases. V was cut by 7 bases and J by 4 bases, with 9 bases left in between. CDR1 is SGHRS, CDR2 YFSETQ, per germline. The CDR3 is made up of 11 amino acids. CDR3: CASSGAYEQYF. CDR3 nucleotide sequence: TGCGCCAGCTCGGGAGCGTACGAGCAGTACTTC. Based on the CDR3 plus reference TRBV5-1 and TRBJ2-7, the full variable domain is KAGVTQTPRYLIKTRGQQVTLSCSPISGHRSVSWYQQTPGQGLQFLFEYFSETQRNKGNFPGRFSGRQFSNSRSEMNVSTLELGDSALYLCASSGAYEQYFGPGTRLTVT.

The V gene is TRBV27, the J gene TRBJ2-7, with D tentatively TRBD2 (5 bases). Between the trimmed V and J ends, which lost 2 bases and 3 bases, there was a span of 32 bases. The length of the CDR3 is 21 residues. CDR1 and CDR2 (germline): MNHEY, SMNVEV (reference sequence). The CDR3 DNA is TGTGCCAGCAGTTTACGTAGCGTCATACTCGCGGACCTTCGGCACGTCTACGAGCAGTACTTC. Amino acid sequence: CASSLRSVILADLRHVYEQYF.

The V call is TRBV6-5, the J call TRBJ1-1, with D perhaps matching TRBD1 (6 bases). V dropped 7 bases and J dropped 8 bases, with 20 bases sitting between them. The CDR3 length is 14 residues. CDR1 and CDR2 (germline): MNHEY, SVGAGI. The CDR3 is CASTFRTVALEAFF. CDR3 bases: TGTGCCAGCACGTTTAGGACAGTCGCCTTAGAAGCTTTCTTT.

The rearrangement joins TRBV7-2 to TRBJ2-2; D unresolved. The CDR3 covers 14 residues. Germline V gene data show CDR1 as SGHTA and CDR2 as FQGNSA. Trimming took 1 base from V and 2 from J, leaving 5 bases between them. CDR3 coding DNA: TGTGCCAGCAGCTTAGGAGTTAACACCGGGGAGCTGTTTTTT. Amino acids: CASSLGVNTGELFF.

This clone appeared once. This chain connects TRBV18 to TRBJ2-1; D may be TRBD1 (6 bases). This CDR3 is built from 13 residues. V lost 8 bases and J 5 bases, leaving 13 bases between the germline ends. CDR1 and CDR2 (germline): KGHSH, LQKENI. The CDR3 protein is CASARDTHNEQFF. CDR3 nucleotides: TGTGCCAGCGCCCGGGACACACACAATGAGCAGTTCTTC.

J is TRBJ2-1 and V is TRBV10-3; 10 bases align to TRBD1. The V segment lost 3 bases and the J segment 8 bases; nucleotides outside the gene matches: 4. There are 14 residues in the CDR3. Germline assignment: CDR1 ENHRY and CDR2 SYGVKD. In DNA form, the CDR3 reads TGTGCCATCAGTGAAGGACAGGGGGGGGATGAGCAGTTCTTC. This gives the protein CAISEGQGGDEQFF.

V is TRBV19 and J is TRBJ2-7, with TRBD1 matching over 7 bases. The germline gives CDR1 LNHDA, CDR2 SQIVND (reference sequence). This CDR3 has 19 amino acids. V lost 0 bases and J lost 0; bases outside the gene matches: 14. The CDR3 here is CASSIDARTGQLSSYEQYF. CDR3 nucleotide sequence: TGTGCCAGTAGTATAGACGCTAGAACGGGACAGCTGAGCTCCTACGAGCAGTACTTC.

This clone was recorded at least ten times. V and J are TRBV6-5 and TRBJ1-1; 9 bases line up with TRBD1. CDR1 is MNHEY and CDR2 is SVGAGI in the germline V gene. The CDR3 is made up of 13 amino acids. The trim removed 6 bases at V and 5 bases at J, leaving 4 bases unmatched. The CDR3 is CASSVQGATEAFF. The CDR3, as DNA: TGTGCCAGCAGCGTACAGGGGGCGACTGAAGCTTTCTTT.

V gene TRBV4-1 combines with J gene TRBJ2-5, with 9 bases aligning to TRBD2. The CDR3 covers 14 residues. Germline assignment: CDR1 MGHRA and CDR2 YSYEKL. Unmatched junction bases numbered 9, after V lost 1 base and J lost 12 bases. The CDR3 nucleotides are TGCGCCAGCAGCCAAGGAAATAGCGGGAGTATCAAGTACTTC. It is translated as CASSQGNSGSIKYF.

The chain links TRBV4-2 to TRBJ2-7, with TRBD2 identical over 8 bases. The CDR3 runs 18 residues. J was trimmed by 3 bases and V by 1 base; bases with no gene match: 14. From germline, CDR1 is LGHNA and CDR2 YNFKEQ. The CDR3 DNA reads as TGTGCCAGCAGCCAAGGATTAGGAACTAGCGGAGACAACTACGAGCAGTACTTC. It yields the protein CASSQGLGTSGDNYEQYF.

The chain has TRBV28 and TRBJ2-5; a possible D gene is TRBD2 (6 bases). CDR3 length: 13 amino acids. V shed 6 bases and J shed 1 base, with 9 bases lying between them. In germline, CDR1 is MDHEN, CDR2 SYDVKM. CDR3 nucleotides: TGTGCCAGCAGGGGAGGAACCCAAGAGACCCAGTACTTC. Encoded protein: CASRGGTQETQYF.

V is TRBV6-5 and J is TRBJ1-3; perhaps TRBD1 as D (6 bases). V lost 6 bases, J lost 3 bases, and 15 bases lay in between. Germline V lookup: CDR1 MNHEY, CDR2 SVGAGI. The CDR3 is 15 residues long. The CDR3 coding sequence is TGTGCCAGCAGCCCACAGGGAGAATTTGGAAACACCATATATTTT. It yields the protein CASSPQGEFGNTIYF.

The V gene is TRBV29-1, the J gene TRBJ2-1; 9 nucleotides agree with TRBD2. This CDR3 is 15 amino acids long. Germline V CDR1 and CDR2: SQVTM, ANQGSEA. Trimming at V came to 6 bases and at J to 2 bases, leaving 8 bases not matched to a gene. The CDR3 nucleotides read TGCAGCGTGGGAAGCGGGAGGACCGCCTACAATGAGCAGTTCTTC. Translating it yields CSVGSGRTAYNEQFF.

The table lists this clone with a count of one. This chain joins TRBV7-9 and TRBJ2-1; 7 positions match TRBD2. Trimming took 4 bases from V and 8 from J; bases not matched to a gene: 5. CDR3 length: 13 amino acids. Germline V gene sequence: CDR1 SEHNR, CDR2 FQNEAQ (reference sequence). For the CDR3, the DNA is TGTGCCAGCAGCTGGGGACTAAGCTATGAGCAGTTCTTC. Translated, it gives CASSWGLSYEQFF.

The chain carries TRBV4-2 and TRBJ1-1, with 9 bases fitting TRBD1. V was pared by 3 bases and J by 8 bases, with 16 bases of the junction left unmatched. This CDR3 is built from 17 residues. Looked up from germline, CDR1 is LGHNA and CDR2 is YNFKEQ. CDR3 in amino acids: CASSQVSGTGTFLEAFF. The CDR3 region has the DNA TGTGCCAGCAGCCAGGTCTCCGGGACAGGGACTTTTCTCGAAGCTTTCTTT.

This rearrangement joins TRBV7-8 to TRBJ1-1; 7 positions agree with TRBD1. V lost 2 bases to trimming and J lost 1 base; unmatched junction nucleotides: 4. The CDR3 consists of 15 residues. Germline V gene lookup returns CDR1 SGHVS and CDR2 FQNEAQ. CDR3 in amino acids: CASSLRGLSNTEAFF. CDR3 nucleotide sequence: TGTGCCAGCAGCTTAAGGGGGCTGTCGAACACTGAAGCTTTCTTT.

This clone was seen only once. As DNA, the CDR3 is TGTGCCAGCAGTTCGCCTAGCGGGGGCAATCAGCCCCAGCATTTT. Its protein is CASSSPSGGNQPQHF. This chain links TRBV6-2 or TRBV6-3 with TRBJ1-5; D remains unclear. The V end lost 4 bases, the J end lost 2 bases, and 12 bases lay between the germline ends. The CDR3 has 15 amino acids. Germline CDR1 is MNHEY and CDR2 is SVGEGT.

The chain joins TRBV5-1 to TRBJ2-2; a possible D gene is TRBD2 (6 bases). CDR3 size: 15 residues. V lost 2 bases and J 3 bases, leaving 11 bases between the germline ends. Germline CDR1 and CDR2: SGHRS and YFSETQ. DNA for the CDR3: TGCGCCAGCAGCTTAGAGACTAGAGACACCGGGGAGCTGTTTTTT. Translation gives CASSLETRDTGELFF.